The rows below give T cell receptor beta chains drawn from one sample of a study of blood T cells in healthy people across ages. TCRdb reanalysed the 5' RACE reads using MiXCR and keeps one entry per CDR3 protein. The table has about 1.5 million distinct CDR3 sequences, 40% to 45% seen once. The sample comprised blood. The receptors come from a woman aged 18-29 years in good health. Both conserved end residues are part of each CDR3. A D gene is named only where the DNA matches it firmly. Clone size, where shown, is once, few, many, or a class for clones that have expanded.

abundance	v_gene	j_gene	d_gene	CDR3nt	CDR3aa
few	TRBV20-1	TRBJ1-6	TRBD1	TGCAGTGCTAGTCGCCCCGGGACAGATAATTCACCCCTCCACTTT	CSASRPGTDNSPLHF
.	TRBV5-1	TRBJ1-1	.	TGCGCCAGCAGCCCGGACAAGAACACTGAAGCTTTCTTT	CASSPDKNTEAFF
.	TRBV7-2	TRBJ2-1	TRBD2	TGTGCCAGCAGGGCGACTAGCGGGGGGGCCTACAATGAGCAGTTCTTC	CASRATSGGAYNEQFF
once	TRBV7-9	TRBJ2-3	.	TGTACCAGCAGCTTAGCCAGCACAGATACGCAGTATTTT	CTSSLASTDTQYF
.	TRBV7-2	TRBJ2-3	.	TGTGCCAGCAGCCCGCGTATGGGACGAGCAGAGTATTTT	CASSPRMGRAEYF
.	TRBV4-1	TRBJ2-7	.	TGCGCCAGCACCCAAGCAATAGGGGCGAGTCGGATTTACGAGCAGTACTTC	CASTQAIGASRIYEQYF
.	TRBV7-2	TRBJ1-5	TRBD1	TGTGCCAGCAGCACACAGTACAGGGGTGGTGGCAATCAGCCCCAGCATTTT	CASSTQYRGGGNQPQHF
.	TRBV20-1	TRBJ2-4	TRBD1	TGCGGAGGGACAGGGGGCTGGGGCAAAAACATTCAGTACTTC	CGGTGGWGKNIQYF
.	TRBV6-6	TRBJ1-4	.	TGTGCCAGCAAAACGACAATTGCAACTAATGAAAAACTGTTTTTT	CASKTTIATNEKLFF
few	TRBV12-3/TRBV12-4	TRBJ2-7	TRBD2	TGTGCCAGCAGTTTCTCCTCCGCGGGGGGCGAGCAGTACTTC	CASSFSSAGGEQYF
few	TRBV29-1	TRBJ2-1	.	TGCAGCGTTATCAGGGACGCGTACAATGAGCAGTTCTTC	CSVIRDAYNEQFF
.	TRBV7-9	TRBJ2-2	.	TGTGCCAGCAGCTTACTGGCTAGTCACGGGGAGCTGTTTTTT	CASSLLASHGELFF
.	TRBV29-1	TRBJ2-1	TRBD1	TGCAGCCGGAAGAACGGGACAGGGGATTACAATGAGCAGTTCTTC	CSRKNGTGDYNEQFF
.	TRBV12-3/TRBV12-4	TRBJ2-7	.	TGTGCCAGCAGTTTCCAGAGGAGGGGGTACTGCGAGCAGTACTTC	CASSFQRRGYCEQYF
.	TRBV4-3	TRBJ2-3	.	TGCGCCAGCAGCCAAGATAGGCCAGCTACTAGCACAGATACGCAGTATTTT	CASSQDRPATSTDTQYF
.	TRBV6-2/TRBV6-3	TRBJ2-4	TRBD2	TGTGCCAGCTACCCACGGGGCGGGAGGGCCAACATTCAGTACTTC	CASYPRGGRANIQYF
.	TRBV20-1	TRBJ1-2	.	TGCAGTGCTAGAGTGGGGGGACCGGGACGGGCTAACTATGGCTACACCTTC	CSARVGGPGRANYGYTF
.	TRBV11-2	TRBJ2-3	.	TGTGCCAGCAGCCCCAACATAATTGATACGCAGTATTTT	CASSPNIIDTQYF
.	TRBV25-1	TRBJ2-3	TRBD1	TGTGCCAGCAGTGAATCGGGCCACAGGGGTACAGATACGCAGTATTTT	CASSESGHRGTDTQYF
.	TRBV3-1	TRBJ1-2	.	TGTGCCAGCAGCCAAGCGGCTGGCTACACCTTC	CASSQAAGYTF
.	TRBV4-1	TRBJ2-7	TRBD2	TGCGCCAGCAGCCCTGGAGCTAGCGGGCACTACGAGCAGTACTTC	CASSPGASGHYEQYF
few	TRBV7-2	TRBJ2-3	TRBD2	TGTGCCAGCAGCTTAGGTGGCGGGGGGGCCGCAGATACGCAGTATTTT	CASSLGGGGAADTQYF
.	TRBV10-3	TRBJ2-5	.	TGTACCATCAGTGAGTGGGGGCTAAAACAAGAGACCCAGTACTTC	CTISEWGLKQETQYF
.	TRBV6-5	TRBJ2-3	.	TGTGCCAGCAGTTACTTAGCCCCCACAGATACGCAGTATTTT	CASSYLAPTDTQYF
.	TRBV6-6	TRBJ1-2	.	TGTGCCAGCAGTTACTCGACAGGAGTTAACTATGGCTACACCTTC	CASSYSTGVNYGYTF
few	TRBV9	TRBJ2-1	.	TGTGCCAGCAGCGGCGGCTTATTTTACAATGAGCAGTTCTTC	CASSGGLFYNEQFF
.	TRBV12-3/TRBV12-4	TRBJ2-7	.	TGTGCCAGCAGTTCCGCAGGGTTAGCCGAGCAGTACTTC	CASSSAGLAEQYF
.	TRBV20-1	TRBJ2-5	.	TGCAGTGCTAGAGATATGGGTACTGGAGGGCAGTACTTC	CSARDMGTGGQYF
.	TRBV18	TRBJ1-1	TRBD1	TGTGCCAGCTCGGAGGGGGCGAACACTGAAGCTTTCTTT	CASSEGANTEAFF
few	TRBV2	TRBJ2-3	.	TGTGCCAGCTATGGCAGGGGAGATACGCAGTATTTT	CASYGRGDTQYF
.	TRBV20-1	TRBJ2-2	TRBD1	TGCAGTGCTGACAGGGGGCACACCGGGGAGCTGTTTTTT	CSADRGHTGELFF
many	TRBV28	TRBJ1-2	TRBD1	TGTGCCAGCAGTTTAAAGGACGGGACAGGGGGAGGCTACACCTTC	CASSLKDGTGGGYTF
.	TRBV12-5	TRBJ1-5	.	TGTGCTAGTGGTTTGGTACCGGGGAGGGTGGAAATTCAGCCCCAGCATTTT	CASGLVPGRVEIQPQHF
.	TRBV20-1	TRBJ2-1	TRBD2	TGCAGTGCTGCCCTTAGCGGGAGATACAATGAGCAGTTCTTC	CSAALSGRYNEQFF
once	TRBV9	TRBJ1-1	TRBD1	TGTGCCAGCAGCTTCCAGGGGGGAACGAACACTGAAGCTTTCTTT	CASSFQGGTNTEAFF
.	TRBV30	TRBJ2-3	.	TGTGCCTGGAGTGGAAGCGGTCCAGATACGCAGTATTTT	CAWSGSGPDTQYF
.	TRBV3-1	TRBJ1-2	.	TGTGCCAGCAGCCAAAATCGTCCACTGCAAGGCTACACCTTC	CASSQNRPLQGYTF
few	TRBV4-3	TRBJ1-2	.	TGCGCCAGCAGCCAAGACGGTGCAAACTATGGCTACACCTTC	CASSQDGANYGYTF
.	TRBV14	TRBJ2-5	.	TGTGCCAGCAGCCAGGGGGCCTCTAGTCAAGAGACCCAGTACTTC	CASSQGASSQETQYF
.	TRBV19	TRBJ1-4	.	TGTGCCAGTAGGCGACAGGAGGGACATGAAAAACTGTTTTTT	CASRRQEGHEKLFF
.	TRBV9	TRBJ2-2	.	TGTGCCAGCAGCGTAGCTAGCAGCGCGAACACCGGGGAGCTGTTTTTT	CASSVASSANTGELFF
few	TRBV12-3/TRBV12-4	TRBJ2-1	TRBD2	TGTGCCAGCAGTTTAGAGGTAGCGGGAGGGCGAAGGTACAATGAGCAGTTCTTC	CASSLEVAGGRRYNEQFF
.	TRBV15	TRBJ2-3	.	TGTGCCACCAGCAGAGAGGGGGACCCCAGGGTACGGACAGATACGCAGTATTTT	CATSREGDPRVRTDTQYF
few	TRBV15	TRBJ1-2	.	TGTGCCACCAGCAGAGTCAGCTATGGCTACACCTTC	CATSRVSYGYTF
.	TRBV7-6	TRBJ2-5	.	TGTGCCAGCAGCTTGTCCAGAAACAATGAGCAGTACTTC	CASSLSRNNEQYF
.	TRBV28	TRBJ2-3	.	TGTGCCAGCAGAAGACTCGAGTCAACAGATACGCAGTATTTT	CASRRLESTDTQYF
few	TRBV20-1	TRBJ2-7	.	TGCAGTGCTAGAGATCTGTCCTCCCTAGCCCCCTACGAGCAGTACTTC	CSARDLSSLAPYEQYF
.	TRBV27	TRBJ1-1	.	TGTGCCAGCAGGAAAGGGGCATACAGCACTGAAGCTTTCTTT	CASRKGAYSTEAFF
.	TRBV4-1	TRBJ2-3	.	TGCGCCAGCAACCCGACGGCGGTTGGGGCTAGCACAGATACGCAGTATTTT	CASNPTAVGASTDTQYF
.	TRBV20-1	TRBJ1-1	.	TGCAGTGCGAACGGGGACATGAACACTGAAGCTTTCTTT	CSANGDMNTEAFF
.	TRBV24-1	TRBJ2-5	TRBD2	TGTGCCACCTCTCGGGGGGGGACACAGCAAGAGACCCAGTACTTC	CATSRGGTQQETQYF
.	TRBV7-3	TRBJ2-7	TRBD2	TGTGCCAGCAGCTCCCTTGGCGGGGGGAACTCCTACGAGCAGTACTTC	CASSSLGGGNSYEQYF
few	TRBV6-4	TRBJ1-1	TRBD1	TGTGCCAGCAGTGACCCCCCGGACAGGGGAAGAACTGAAGCTTTCTTT	CASSDPPDRGRTEAFF
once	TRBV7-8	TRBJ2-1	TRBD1	TGTGCCAGCAGCAGGTGGGACAGTAATTACAATGAGCAGTTCTTC	CASSRWDSNYNEQFF
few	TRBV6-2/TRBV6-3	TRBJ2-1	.	TGTGCCAGCAGTTACGGGGGGGCGATTAATGAGCAGTTCTTC	CASSYGGAINEQFF
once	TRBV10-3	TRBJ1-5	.	TGTGCCATCAGTGGGGTGGGGAACAATCAGCCCCAGCATTTT	CAISGVGNNQPQHF
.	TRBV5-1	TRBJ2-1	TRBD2	TGCGCCAGCAGCACAGGGACTAGCGGGGGAGTTGAGCAGTTCTTC	CASSTGTSGGVEQFF
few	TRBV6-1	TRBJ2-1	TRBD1	TGTGCCAGCACCCAATTGACAGGGTCGGGCTCCAATGAGCAGTTCTTC	CASTQLTGSGSNEQFF
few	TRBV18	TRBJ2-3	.	TGTGCCAGCTCACCTACCCCCTCTAGCACAGATACGCAGTATTTT	CASSPTPSSTDTQYF